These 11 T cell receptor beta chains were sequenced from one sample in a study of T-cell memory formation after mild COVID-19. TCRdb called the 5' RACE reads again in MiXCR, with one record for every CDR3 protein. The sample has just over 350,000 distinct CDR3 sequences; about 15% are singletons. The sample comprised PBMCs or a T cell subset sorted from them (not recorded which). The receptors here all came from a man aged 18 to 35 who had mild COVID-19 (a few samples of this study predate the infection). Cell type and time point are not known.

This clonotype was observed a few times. DNA for the CDR3: TGTGCCAGCAGCTTGGGGGCAGATAATAGCAATCAGCCCCAGCATTTT. This gives the protein CASSLGADNSNQPQHF. The V call is TRBV5-5, the J call TRBJ1-5; D is undetermined. This CDR3 region has 16 residues. CDR1 is SGHKS, CDR2 YYEKEE, per germline (reference sequence). V dropped 0 bases and J dropped 0 bases, with 10 bases sitting between them.

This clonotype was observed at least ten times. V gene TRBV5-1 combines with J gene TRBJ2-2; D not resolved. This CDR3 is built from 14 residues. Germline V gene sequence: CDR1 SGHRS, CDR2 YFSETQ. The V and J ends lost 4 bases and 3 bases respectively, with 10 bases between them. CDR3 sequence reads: CASSRRTDTGELFF. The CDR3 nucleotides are TGCGCCAGCAGCCGCAGGACCGACACCGGGGAGCTGTTTTTT.

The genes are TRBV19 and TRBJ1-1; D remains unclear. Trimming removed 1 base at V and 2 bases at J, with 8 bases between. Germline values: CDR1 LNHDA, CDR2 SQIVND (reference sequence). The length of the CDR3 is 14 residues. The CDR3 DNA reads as TGTGCCAGTAGTATAGGGCAGAGAAACACTGAAGCTTTCTTT. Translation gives CASSIGQRNTEAFF.

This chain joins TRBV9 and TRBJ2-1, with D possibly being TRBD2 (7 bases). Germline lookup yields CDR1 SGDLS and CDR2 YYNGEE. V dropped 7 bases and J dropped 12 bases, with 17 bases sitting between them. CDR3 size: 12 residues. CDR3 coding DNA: TGTGCCAGCGCGGGGGCTGGACGGGGGCAGTTCTTC. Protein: CASAGAGRGQFF.

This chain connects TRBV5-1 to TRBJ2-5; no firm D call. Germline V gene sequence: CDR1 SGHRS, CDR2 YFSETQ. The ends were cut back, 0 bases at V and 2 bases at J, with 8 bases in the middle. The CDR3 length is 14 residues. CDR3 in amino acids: CASSLEGRQETQYF. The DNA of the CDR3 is TGCGCCAGCAGCTTGGAGGGTAGGCAAGAGACCCAGTACTTC.

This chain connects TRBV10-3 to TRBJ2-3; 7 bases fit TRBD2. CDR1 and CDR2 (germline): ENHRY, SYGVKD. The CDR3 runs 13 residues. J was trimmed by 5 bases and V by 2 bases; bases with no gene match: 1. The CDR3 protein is CAISEPGGDTQYF. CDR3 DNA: TGTGCCATCAGTGAGCCGGGAGGAGATACGCAGTATTTT.

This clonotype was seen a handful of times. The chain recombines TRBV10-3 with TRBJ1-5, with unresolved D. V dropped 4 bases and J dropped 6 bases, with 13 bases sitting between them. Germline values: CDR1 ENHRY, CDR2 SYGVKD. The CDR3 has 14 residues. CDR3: CAISGGPGSQPQHF. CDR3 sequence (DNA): TGTGCCATCAGTGGCGGGCCGGGGAGTCAGCCCCAGCATTTT.

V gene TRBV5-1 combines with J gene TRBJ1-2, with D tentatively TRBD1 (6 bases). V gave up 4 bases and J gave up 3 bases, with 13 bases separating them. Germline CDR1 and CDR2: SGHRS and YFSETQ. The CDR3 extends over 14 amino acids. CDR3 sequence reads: CASSDTGSHYGYTF. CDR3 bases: TGCGCCAGCAGCGATACAGGGTCCCACTATGGCTACACCTTC.

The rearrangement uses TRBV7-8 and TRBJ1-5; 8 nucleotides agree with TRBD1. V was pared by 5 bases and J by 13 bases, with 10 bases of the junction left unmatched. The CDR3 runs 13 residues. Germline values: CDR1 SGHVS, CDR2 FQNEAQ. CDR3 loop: CASSTGTGRRQHF. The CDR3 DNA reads TGTGCCAGCAGCACCGGGACAGGAAGACGACAGCATTTT.

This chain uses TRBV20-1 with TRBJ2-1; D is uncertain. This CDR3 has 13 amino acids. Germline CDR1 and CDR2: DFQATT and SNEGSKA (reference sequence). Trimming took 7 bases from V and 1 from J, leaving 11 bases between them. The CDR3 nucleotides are TGCAGTGAAAGGCCCCGATCCTACAATGAGCAGTTCTTC. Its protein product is CSERPRSYNEQFF.

CDR3 DNA: TGCGCCAGCAGCCAAGATCCGGGACAGGGAAGCAATCAGCCCCAGCATTTT. This sequence encodes CASSQDPGQGSNQPQHF. The rearrangement joins TRBV4-1 to TRBJ1-5, with 9 bases lining up with TRBD1. Germline V gives CDR1 MGHRA, CDR2 YSYEKL. Trimming removed 0 bases from V and 1 base from J; junction bases left unmatched: 4. This CDR3 has 17 residues.